The next 26 T cell receptor beta chains were all read from a single sample in a study of cytomegalovirus exposure and HLA in healthy donors. The PCR contained 60 Vbeta and 13 Jbeta primers. Using immunoSEQ multiplex PCR, the repertoire was profiled, and TCRdb retains in-frame clones only, with some absent. The repertoire consists of around 92,000 clones, with about 80% occurring once and the leading ten covering roughly 17%. Sequenced input: PBMCs. The receptor source for this set is a man in his 60s in good health and CMV-seropositive.

This chain connects TRBV9 to TRBJ2-6; D unclear. Germline V CDR1 and CDR2: SGDLS, YYNGEE. With 0 bases removed from V and 3 bases from J, the gap between germline ends came to 4 bases. This CDR3 is built from 14 residues. The CDR3 sequence is CASSVDLGANVLTF. CDR3 in DNA: TGTGCCAGCAGCGTAGATCTTGGGGCCAACGTCCTGACTTTC.

This chain connects TRBV29-1 to TRBJ1-1, with 7 bases fitting TRBD1. V lost 2 bases to trimming and J lost 2 bases; unmatched junction nucleotides: 2. The CDR3 has 13 amino acids. Per germline, CDR1 SQVTM and CDR2 ANQGSEA. CDR3 sequence (DNA): TGCAGCGTTGAAACAGGGGAAAACACTGAAGCTTTCTTT. Its translation is CSVETGENTEAFF. Drawing the rest from reference TRBV29-1 and TRBJ1-1, the complete variable domain is SAVISQKPSRDICQRGTSLTIQCQVDSQVTMMFWYRQQPGQSLTLIATANQGSEATYESGFVIDKFPISRPNLTFSTLTVSNMSPEDSSIYLCSVETGENTEAFFGQGTRLTVV.

The rearrangement uses TRBV9 and TRBJ2-1; possible D gene TRBD2, 6 bases. This CDR3 spans 17 amino acids. The V gene lost 0 bases and the J gene lost 6 bases, with 19 bases spanning the gap. CDR1 is SGDLS, CDR2 YYNGEE, per germline. DNA for the CDR3: TGTGCCAGCAGCGTAGTTGCGGGGCAACCGGTCGGCAATGAGCAGTTCTTC. Its translation: CASSVVAGQPVGNEQFF.

V gene TRBV7-9 combines with J gene TRBJ2-5; 7 nucleotides agree with TRBD1. This CDR3 has 17 amino acids. Germline V CDR1 and CDR2: SEHNR, FQNEAQ (reference sequence). V lost 5 bases and J lost 4; bases outside the gene matches: 16. The CDR3 region has the DNA TGTGCCAGCAGCGGACTCCGGGACAGAGACGGGCCAGAGACCCAGTACTTC. Its translation is CASSGLRDRDGPETQYF.

This chain joins TRBV30 and TRBJ1-2, with no clear D. V lost 2 bases, J lost 10 bases, and 11 bases lay in between. The CDR3 runs to 11 residues. Germline lookup yields CDR1 GTSNPN and CDR2 SVGIG (reference sequence). DNA for the CDR3: TGTGCCTGGAGTTTGGAGCCTTTCTACACCTTC. It yields the protein CAWSLEPFYTF.

The CDR3 DNA is TGTGCCAGCAGGGAGCAAACTAGGGTTAGGAGGCAGTTCTTC. It yields the protein CASREQTRVRRQFF. This sequence joins TRBV21-1 and TRBJ2-1; the table's D call, TRBD2, has no DNA check behind it. TRBV21-1 is termed a pseudogene. There are 14 residues in the CDR3.

The J gene is TRBJ2-7, the V gene TRBV5-1, with 11 bases matching TRBD2. Trimming at V came to 0 bases and at J to 3 bases, leaving 5 bases not matched to a gene. The germline V gene has CDR1 SGHRS and CDR2 YFSETQ. This CDR3 contains 16 residues. CDR3 coding DNA: TGCGCCAGCAGCTTGGCCGGGACTAGCGGTCTCTACGAGCAGTACTTC. Translating gives CASSLAGTSGLYEQYF.

The CDR3 DNA follows: TGTGCCAGTAGTATTGCGACAGCCCAAGAGACCCAGTACTTC. Translation gives CASSIATAQETQYF. The chain has TRBV19 and TRBJ2-5, with D tentatively TRBD1 (5 bases). The CDR3 runs 14 residues. The V gene lost 3 bases and the J gene lost 1 base, with 9 bases spanning the gap. Per germline, CDR1 LNHDA and CDR2 SQIVND (reference sequence). Variable domain in full (rest from reference TRBV19 and TRBJ2-5): DGGITQSPKYLFRKEGQNVTLSCEQNLNHDAMYWYRQDPGQGLRLIYYSQIVNDFQKGDIAEGYSVSREKKESFPLTVTSAQKNPTAFYLCASSIATAQETQYFGPGTRLLVL.

The chain uses TRBV5-1 and TRBJ2-5; possibly TRBD1 for D (6 bases). The J call may be mistaken, given a closer DNA end match to TRBJ2-7. This CDR3 contains 15 residues. Germline values: CDR1 SGHRS, CDR2 YFSETQ. The CDR3: CASSLERGFTYEQYF. The CDR3 DNA reads as TGCGCCAGCAGCTTGGAGAGGGGGTTCACCTACGAGCAGTACTTC.

V gene TRBV7-9 combines with J gene TRBJ2-7; TRBD1 might be the D (7 bases). The CDR3 spans 12 residues. Per the germline V gene, CDR1 is SEHNR and CDR2 is FQNEAQ (reference sequence). V was shortened by 4 bases and J by 5 bases, with 9 bases between the two germline ends. The CDR3 sequence is CASSSRGDEQYF. CDR3 DNA sequence: TGTGCCAGCAGCTCCAGGGGGGACGAGCAGTACTTC.

This rearrangement joins TRBV7-9 to TRBJ2-3; TRBD2 aligns across 16 bases. Trimming cost V 3 bases and J 8 bases; bases outside gene matches: 5. The CDR3 is 16 residues long. Germline V gene data show CDR1 as SEHNR and CDR2 as FQNEAQ (reference sequence). DNA of the CDR3: TGTGCCAGCAGCTTCACCGGGACTAGCGGGGGGGGTACGCAGTATTTT. This translates into CASSFTGTSGGGTQYF. Based on the CDR3 plus reference TRBV7-9 and TRBJ2-3, the full variable domain is DTGVSQNPRHKITKRGQNVTFRCDPISEHNRLYWYRQTLGQGPEFLTYFQNEAQLEKSRLLSDRFSAERPKGSFSTLEIQRTEQGDSAMYLCASSFTGTSGGGTQYFGPGTRLTVL.

The chain has TRBV9 and TRBJ2-5; D is unclear. Germline V lookup: CDR1 SGDLS, CDR2 YYNGEE. V lost 0 bases, J lost 9 bases, and 12 bases lay in between. This CDR3 has 13 residues. The CDR3 region is CASSVGEGEAQYF. The CDR3 DNA follows: TGTGCCAGCAGCGTAGGTGAAGGCGAGGCCCAGTACTTC.

This chain links TRBV27 with TRBJ1-6; D call uncertain. The CDR3 is 14 amino acids. V was shortened by 5 bases and J by 9 bases, with 14 bases between the two germline ends. Germline CDR1 is MNHEY and CDR2 is SMNVEV (reference sequence). CDR3 bases: TGTGCCAGCAGTCTCAGCGGAGCCCTTTCACCCCTCCACTTT. Protein product: CASSLSGALSPLHF.

This clone has only a few counts. This sequence joins TRBV5-4 and TRBJ1-1; TRBD1 aligns across 7 bases. The CDR3 has 15 amino acids. V gave up 3 bases and J gave up 0 bases; unmatched junction bases: 5. Germline V gene data show CDR1 as SGHNT and CDR2 as YYREEE (reference sequence). The CDR3 is CASSSPGGMNTEAFF. The CDR3 DNA follows: TGTGCCAGCAGCTCCCCAGGGGGGATGAACACTGAAGCTTTCTTT.

The chain combines TRBV6-5 with TRBJ1-2, with D perhaps TRBD1 (5 bases). This CDR3 region has 16 residues. The V gene's germline CDR1 is MNHEY and CDR2 SVGAGI. Trimming removed 0 bases at V and 7 bases at J, with 18 bases between. CDR3 protein: CASSYSMSGQGRGYTF. DNA for the CDR3: TGTGCCAGCAGTTACTCGATGTCAGGGCAGGGTCGTGGCTACACCTTC.

The CDR3 sequence is CASSSQGISTEAFF. The CDR3 bases are TGTGCCAGCAGTTCACAGGGGATTAGCACTGAAGCTTTCTTT. V gene TRBV27 combines with J gene TRBJ1-1; 7 nucleotides line up with TRBD1. Germline V lookup: CDR1 MNHEY, CDR2 SMNVEV (reference sequence). The trim removed 4 bases at V and 4 bases at J, leaving 6 bases unmatched. CDR3 length: 14 amino acids.

The chain carries TRBV5-1 and TRBJ2-3; 9 bases line up with TRBD1. Trimming took 4 bases from V and 3 from J; bases not matched to a gene: 6. Germline-derived CDR1 and CDR2 are SGHRS and YFSETQ. CDR3 length: 15 amino acids. CDR3 protein: CASSRRTGETDTQYF. CDR3 bases: TGCGCCAGCAGCAGGAGGACAGGGGAGACAGATACGCAGTATTTT.

This sequence joins TRBV12-5 and TRBJ2-1; D remains ambiguous. The germline V and J ends were trimmed by 6 bases and 4 bases, with 16 bases remaining between them. CDR3 length equals 15 residues. Germline V gives CDR1 LGHNT, CDR2 FRNRAP. In nucleotides, the CDR3 is TGTGCTAGTGGGTCCGAGGTAGGCCGATACAATGAGCAGTTCTTC. Its protein product is CASGSEVGRYNEQFF.

The chain recombines TRBV5-1 with TRBJ1-4, with 10 bases that match TRBD1. The CDR3 covers 14 residues. The V gene end was trimmed by 4 bases and the J gene end by 6 bases; junction bases not matched to a gene: 3. Per germline, CDR1 SGHRS and CDR2 YFSETQ. The CDR3 here is CASSRTGGYEKLFF. CDR3 nucleotides: TGCGCCAGCAGCCGGACAGGGGGGTATGAAAAACTGTTTTTT.

This chain joins TRBV7-3 and TRBJ2-3; 8 bases fit TRBD2. CDR1 SGHTA and CDR2 FQGTGA come from the germline V gene. CDR3 size: 18 residues. With V trimmed by 1 base and J by 5 bases, 14 bases remained unmatched. CDR3 loop: CASSLNGGGNLRRDTQYF. DNA for the CDR3: TGTGCCAGCAGCTTAAATGGCGGGGGGAATTTAAGGAGAGATACGCAGTATTTT.

This clone came up a few times. The rearrangement uses TRBV7-8 and TRBJ2-7; 8 positions match TRBD2. Unmatched junction bases numbered 7, after V lost 5 bases and J lost 7 bases. This CDR3 spans 13 amino acids. CDR1 is SGHVS, CDR2 FQNEAQ, per germline. The chain's CDR3 is CASSIQRGREQYF. The CDR3 DNA sequence: TGTGCCAGCAGCATCCAGCGGGGGCGGGAGCAGTACTTC.

The chain carries TRBV27 and TRBJ2-5; tentative D call: TRBD2 (6 bases). The end of the DNA aligns better with TRBJ2-7, so the J call may be wrong. The CDR3 sequence is 13 residues long. CDR1 MNHEY and CDR2 SMNVEV come from the germline V gene (reference sequence). The CDR3 here is CASSLAGNYEQYF. In DNA, the CDR3 is TGTGCCAGCAGTTTAGCGGGGAATTACGAGCAGTACTTC.

As for this clone: This sample also contains other DNA sequences that code for the same CDR3. The rearrangement uses TRBV7-2 and TRBJ2-5; perhaps TRBD2 as D (5 bases). Between the trimmed V and J ends, which lost 1 base and 5 bases, there was a span of 8 bases. CDR3 length equals 13 residues. The germline V gene has CDR1 SGHTA and CDR2 FQGNSA. The CDR3 here is CASSLGPGETQYF. CDR3 nucleotide sequence: TGTGCCAGCAGCTTAGGTCCGGGGGAGACCCAGTACTTC.

The V gene is TRBV12-5, the J gene TRBJ1-2; a weak D match, TRBD1 (5 bases). CDR1 and CDR2 (germline): LGHNT, FRNRAP. Trimming took off 2 bases at V and 3 bases at J, with 16 bases between the two ends. The CDR3 has 16 amino acids. DNA of the CDR3: TGTGCTAGTGGTTTGACGGGGACGGGGGGATACTATGGCTACACCTTC. Its translation is CASGLTGTGGYYGYTF.

The CDR3 spells CASSEGSGGGTGANVLTF. The CDR3 DNA reads TGTGCCAGCAGTGAAGGCTCAGGGGGCGGTACTGGGGCCAACGTCCTGACTTTC. This chain uses TRBV6-1 with TRBJ2-6; 8 bases agree with TRBD1. Per germline, CDR1 MNHNS and CDR2 SASEGT. J gave up 2 bases and V 1 base, and 7 bases lay outside the gene matches. The CDR3 loop spans 18 amino acids.

This clone was observed a handful of times. The chain is built from TRBV10-2 and TRBJ2-2; D call uncertain. The CDR3 length is 15 residues. Germline CDR1 WSHSY, CDR2 SAAADI. V was trimmed by 0 bases and J by 6 bases, leaving 11 bases between them. The CDR3, as DNA: TGCGCCAGCAGTGAGTCGAAATCAGTCCCCGGGGAGCTGTTTTTT. Translation gives CASSESKSVPGELFF.